This TCR beta chain was sequenced during a study of long-term antiretroviral therapy in people with HIV (dated by TCRdb to 2021 to 2024). Turning to the overall study: The earliest samples were collected about a decade before the 2015 WHO recommendation for immediate ART, when ART was typically delayed until CD4 counts fell. A retrospective serial study tested whether changes in peripheral blood TRB repertoire composition and diversity were associated with ART initiation and durable HIV suppression. A total of some 200 cryopreserved PBMC samples came from around 30 adults with confirmed HIV infection and were collected serially over a mean of approximately six years (range 1-12). Among the 25 to 30 participants with HIV, about a dozen were female. Test extractions of a monoclonal T-cell line alongside about 35 polyclonal samples showed no cross-contamination during QIAcube processing.

The immunoSEQ hsTCRB v3.0 assay was used at survey level resolution to sequence the TRB variable region. The targeted TRB sequencing depth was roughly 40,000-55,000 T-cell genomes per sample. An Illumina MiSeq with a v3 150-cycle kit was used to sequence the pooled TRB libraries. As for the original processing: Repertoire analysis ran in R within a reproducible Nextflow workflow covering QC, data transformation and analysis. LymphoSeq2, an R package for AIRR-Seq data exploration, was used to implement custom analyses. A few samples that yielded fewer than 5000 total TRB sequences were excluded, so that approximately 170 HIV repertoires were analyzed. Among the 180 to 200 retained HIV repertoires, 55 to 60 were collected before ART initiation and 120 to 140 were collected after ART initiation. Repertoires were downsampled to 5000 TRB nucleotide sequences, and summary statistics were averaged over 100 downsampling iterations. TRB sequences were retained for analysis only if CDR3 regions of at least seven amino acids were present. Diversity was measured with a Shannon entropy-derived clonality score and the Gini coefficient. In the repertoire networks, any two of the top 5000 CDR3 amino acid sequences were connected whenever the two sequences differed by an edit distance of one. For TRB CDR3 amino acid sequences, antigen specificity groups and MHC restriction were predicted with GLIPH2. To flag known associations with CMV, EBV, HIV or tissue antigens, CDR3 amino acid sequences were compared against VDJdb and McPAS-TCR. Pre-ART, post-ART and control groups were compared with Wilcoxon signed-rank tests and Holm-Bonferroni correction. The immuneACCESS repertoire file appears here via TCRdb, limited to in-frame rearrangements. These files lack a portion of the clones; in checked studies, under half of the deficit traces to unresolved V genes, and the cause of the others is not known. The V and J calls and clone size are taken from that table; D and trimming were inferred from the DNA. The sample includes under 20,000 clones, with about 74% observed a single time. The top ten constitute roughly a tenth of the sample.

Here V drops 3 bases and J drops 5 bases, and the junction holds 6 bases not matched to any gene. The germline V gene gives CDR1 as SGHRS and CDR2 as YFSETQ. Reading from cysteine to phenylalanine, the CDR3 counts 14 amino acids. Left in the record is the CDR3 DNA by itself, 42 bases read in frame from the first base. This clone was picked up one time. The antigen this receptor binds is unknown. Base qualities were left out, and no much larger clone turns up one base away. On the study overall, not on this receptor specifically: Because cell numbers in pre-ART samples were limited, unsorted PBMC were profiled instead of sorted CD4+ and CD8+ T cells. At every time point, the repertoire was dominated by expanded TRB clones first identified before ART initiation, although this dominance fluctuated and, in many PLHIV, declined after ART. A significant increase in TRB diversity was found to be associated with ART initiation, although TRB diversity was observed to remain significantly below that of transplant donor controls even after long-term ART. The samples span the years 2004 to 2017, and the ART regimens used at that time may not be as effective as current regimens. Because PBMC availability was limited, only the TCR beta chain was sequenced, with no alpha chain pairing. Compared with controls, HIV repertoires had narrower CDR3 length ranges, and the network structure pointed to an antigen-experienced repertoire that shifted only slightly toward naive after ART. Inferences about post-ART repertoire changes are limited because no data were available on ART adherence, viral resistance or therapy changes.

Inclusion was restricted to participants for whom at least one PBMC sample before ART initiation and at least two post-ART samples were available. Every participant with HIV received treatment in the United States of America. Before DNA extraction, cryopreserved samples of roughly 0.9-11 million PBMC were thawed and washed. At the time of the earliest PBMC sample, participants with HIV were aged between roughly 23 and 60 years. Per participant, PBMC samples came from 1-4 timepoints prior to ART initiation and 2-8 timepoints following ART initiation, for a median of 7 samples. For every participant, serial HIV viral load, CD4+ T-cell count, ART history and demographic data were obtained. A Qiagen kit on a QIAcube was used to extract genomic DNA from unsorted PBMC, with samples processed in batches of 12.

The chain is made from TRBV5-1 and TRBJ2-5, and TRBD1 matches 8 of the central bases. This sequence was found in a man younger than 30 with HIV. This specimen was unsorted PBMCs, taken 0.5 years before starting antiretroviral therapy. The DNA sequence reads TGCGCCAGCAGCTCAGGGGGCGGGGCGGAGACCCAGTACTTC. Its protein is CASSSGGGAETQYF.